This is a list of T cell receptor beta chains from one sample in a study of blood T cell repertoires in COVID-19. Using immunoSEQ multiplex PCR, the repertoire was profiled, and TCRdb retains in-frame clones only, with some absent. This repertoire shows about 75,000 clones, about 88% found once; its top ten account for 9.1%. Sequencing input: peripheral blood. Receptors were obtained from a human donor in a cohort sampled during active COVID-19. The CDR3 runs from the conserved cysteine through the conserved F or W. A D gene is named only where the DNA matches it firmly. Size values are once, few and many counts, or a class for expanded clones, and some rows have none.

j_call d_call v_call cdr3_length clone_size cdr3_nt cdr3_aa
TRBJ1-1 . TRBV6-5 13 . TGTGCCACCCAAACGAGGGCCAACACTGAAGCTTTCTTT CATQTRANTEAFF
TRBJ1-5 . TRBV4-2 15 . TGTGCCAGCAGCCAAGATCCAGGGATTGATCAGCCCCAGCATTTT CASSQDPGIDQPQHF
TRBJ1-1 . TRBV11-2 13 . TGTGCCAGCAGCTTAGGGTCTGACTCTCGAGCTTTCTTT CASSLGSDSRAFF
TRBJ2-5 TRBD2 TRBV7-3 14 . TGTGCCAGCAGCCTCTTCGGGGGGCAAGAGACCCAGTACTTC CASSLFGGQETQYF
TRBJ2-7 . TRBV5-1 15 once TGCGCCAGCAGCCACAACAGGGTACTCGGCTACGAGCAGTACTTC CASSHNRVLGYEQYF
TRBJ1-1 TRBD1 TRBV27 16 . TGTGCCAGCAGTTTATATGGCGGGACAGGGAGATCTGAAGCTTTCTTT CASSLYGGTGRSEAFF
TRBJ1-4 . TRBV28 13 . TGTGCCAGCAGTTCACCAGGGGAAGAAAAACTGTTTTTT CASSSPGEEKLFF
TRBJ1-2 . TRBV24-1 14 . TGTGCCACCAGTGAATCACCGGGACTTTCGGGCTACACCTTC CATSESPGLSGYTF
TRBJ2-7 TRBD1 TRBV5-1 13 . TGCGCCAGCAGCTCGTTGGACAGGGCCGAGCAGTACTTC CASSSLDRAEQYF
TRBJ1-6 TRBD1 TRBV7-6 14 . TGTGCCAGCAGACGGGACAGGGGCGGTTCACCCCTCCACTTT CASRRDRGGSPLHF
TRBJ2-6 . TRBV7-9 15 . TGTGCCAGCAGCCGGGGTGGTCTAGGGGCCAACGTCCTGACTTTC CASSRGGLGANVLTF
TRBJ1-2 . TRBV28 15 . TGTGCCAGCAGTTCCCCTAGTGGTTTGGACTATGGCTACACCTTC CASSSPSGLDYGYTF
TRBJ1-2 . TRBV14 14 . TGTGCCAGCAGCCAGGTGGACAAAAACTATGGCTACACCTTC CASSQVDKNYGYTF
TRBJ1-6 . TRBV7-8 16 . TGTGCCAGCAGCCTAGACGGAGTTGCTCGTCGATCACCCCTCCACTTT CASSLDGVARRSPLHF
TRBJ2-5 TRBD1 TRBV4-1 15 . TGCGCCAGCAGCCCCTTACAGGGGACCCAAGAGACCCAGTACTTC CASSPLQGTQETQYF
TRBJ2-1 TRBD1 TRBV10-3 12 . TGTGCCATTAATAACGACAGGGATGAGCAGTTCTTC CAINNDRDEQFF
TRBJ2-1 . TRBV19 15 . TGTGCCAGTACTCGGGGGATGGTGGGAGGCTATGAGCAGTTCTTC CASTRGMVGGYEQFF
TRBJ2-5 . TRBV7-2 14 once TGTGCCAGCAGCCAAACGCTAGTTCCGGAGACCCAGTACTTC CASSQTLVPETQYF
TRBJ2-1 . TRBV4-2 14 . TGTGCCAGCAGCCAGGGGGGGGGCCTGAATGAGCAGTTCTTC CASSQGGGLNEQFF
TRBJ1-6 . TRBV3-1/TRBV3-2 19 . TGTGCCAGCAGCCAAGGTCCACCCCCAACACAGGGCATAGGATCACCCCTCCACTTT CASSQGPPPTQGIGSPLHF
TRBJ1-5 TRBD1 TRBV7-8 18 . TGTGCCAGCAGCTTAGTTTGGGGGACAGTAGATTCGAGGGAGCCCCAGCATTTT CASSLVWGTVDSREPQHF
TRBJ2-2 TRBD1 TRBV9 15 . TGTGCCAGCAGCGTGACCGGGACAGGGGCCGGGGAGCTGTTTTTT CASSVTGTGAGELFF
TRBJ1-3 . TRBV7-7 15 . TGTGCTAGCAGCCCGTTAAGGAGCTCTGGAAACACCATATATTTT CASSPLRSSGNTIYF
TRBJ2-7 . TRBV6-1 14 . TGTGCCAGCAGTGAAGATGTGCGAAGCTACGAGCAGTACTTC CASSEDVRSYEQYF
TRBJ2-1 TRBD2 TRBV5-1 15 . TGCGCCAGCAGCTTGGGAAGCGGGAGGGCCTTTGAGCAGTTCTTC CASSLGSGRAFEQFF
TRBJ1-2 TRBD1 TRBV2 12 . TGTGCCAGCGAGGGACAGAACTATGGCTACACCTTC CASEGQNYGYTF
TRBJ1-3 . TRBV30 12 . TGTGCCTGGAGTGTTAGTGGAAACACCATATATTTT CAWSVSGNTIYF
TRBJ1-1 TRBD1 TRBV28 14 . TGTGCCAGCACCCAAGGACAGGGGTTGACTGAAGCTTTCTTT CASTQGQGLTEAFF